A single sample is the source of the 27 T cell receptor beta chains below, sequenced in a study of response to subunit inactivated influenza vaccine. A single record per CDR3 protein comes from TCRdb applying MiXCR to the RT-PCR reads. Of 170,000 or so distinct CDR3 sequences listed, over 8.5% are singletons. The source was CD8+ T cells sorted from PBMCs, collected roughly 24 months after vaccination. All receptors derive from a man between 50 and 75 years old who received an inactivated influenza vaccine.

The table lists this clonotype with a few counts. The rearrangement joins TRBV9 to TRBJ2-1; 10 positions agree with TRBD2. This CDR3 spans 17 amino acids. Germline V gives CDR1 SGDLS, CDR2 YYNGEE. Trimming cost V 4 bases and J 7 bases; bases outside gene matches: 14. The DNA of the CDR3 is TGTGCCAGCAGCATAAGCGGGGGGGCCAGCGATAGTAATGAGCAGTTCTTC. Protein product: CASSISGGASDSNEQFF.

The table lists this clonotype with a few counts. This chain joins TRBV28 and TRBJ2-5, with 7 bases that match TRBD1. CDR3 length: 17 amino acids. The germline CDR1 and CDR2 sequences are MDHEN and SYDVKM. After removal of 6 bases from V and 0 bases from J, the junction contained 13 bases not matched to a gene. The DNA for the CDR3 is TGTGCCAGCAGCCCACGGGACAGCAGTTTGTACCAAGAGACCCAGTACTTC. This gives the protein CASSPRDSSLYQETQYF.

This clonotype was observed many times. CDR3 in DNA: TGTGCCAGCAGCCCTACAGGACCTGTCTATGGCTACACCTTC. Translation gives CASSPTGPVYGYTF. The gene calls are TRBV28 and TRBJ1-2; D is perhaps TRBD1 (5 bases). The CDR3 has 14 amino acids. The germline V gene encodes CDR1 MDHEN and CDR2 SYDVKM. Trimming took 6 bases from V and 4 from J, leaving 15 bases between them.

The chain carries TRBV12-3 or TRBV12-4 and TRBJ2-7, with a tentative D call TRBD1 (6 bases). The CDR3 length is 16 residues. V lost 3 bases and J lost 0, with 15 bases in between. The DNA of the CDR3 is TGTGCCAGCAGTTTGATACAGGGCCGAACCTCCTACGAGCAGTACTTC. It is translated as CASSLIQGRTSYEQYF.

This clonotype was counted at least ten times. The chain carries TRBV28 and TRBJ2-1; 13 nucleotides align to TRBD2. After removal of 5 bases from V and 7 bases from J, the junction contained 11 bases not matched to a gene. The germline gives CDR1 MDHEN, CDR2 SYDVKM. This CDR3 contains 17 residues. The CDR3 loop is CASSIGLAGDWGNEQFF. The CDR3 region has the DNA TGTGCCAGCAGTATAGGACTAGCGGGAGACTGGGGTAATGAGCAGTTCTTC.

In this sample, this clonotype turned up many times. The V and J genes are TRBV20-1 and TRBJ2-7; D not certain. The CDR3 has 13 residues. CDR1 is DFQATT and CDR2 is SNEGSKA in the germline V gene (reference sequence). The V end was cut by 0 bases, the J end by 0 bases, with 6 bases between. The CDR3 DNA reads as TGCAGTGCTAGAGACTATAGCTCCTACGAGCAGTACTTC. Amino acids: CSARDYSSYEQYF.

This clonotype showed up just a few times. This chain joins TRBV6-4 and TRBJ2-5; 11 bases map to TRBD2. This CDR3 has 19 residues. Germline V lookup: CDR1 MRHNA, CDR2 SNTAGT. The J segment lost 0 bases and the V segment lost 7 bases, leaving 16 bases of the junction unmatched. The CDR3 DNA follows: TGTGCCAGCACTCCCCAAACCGGGACTAGCGGAAAGTACCAAGAGACCCAGTACTTC. Its translation: CASTPQTGTSGKYQETQYF.

This clonotype was observed a handful of times. The rearrangement links TRBV4-1 to TRBJ1-6; 7 bases map to TRBD1. V lost 6 bases, J lost 1 base, and 6 bases stayed unmatched. The CDR3 consists of 16 residues. The V gene's germline CDR1 is MGHRA and CDR2 YSYEKL. The CDR3 bases are TGCGCCAGCAGAGACAGGGAACCGTCCTATAATTCACCCCTCCACTTT. Its translation is CASRDREPSYNSPLHF.

This clonotype was recorded a few times. The chain combines TRBV28 with TRBJ2-1, with D possibly TRBD2 on 6 matching bases. This CDR3 is 14 amino acids long. Trimming took 1 base from V and 5 from J, leaving 9 bases between them. Germline CDR1 and CDR2: MDHEN and SYDVKM. DNA for the CDR3: TGTGCCAGCAGTTTATCCCGGGGGAACAATGAGCAGTTCTTC. Its translation is CASSLSRGNNEQFF.

This clonotype was counted ten times or more. V usage is TRBV6-2 or TRBV6-3 and J usage is TRBJ2-4; tentative D call: TRBD2 (5 bases). This CDR3 spans 13 amino acids. V was cut by 2 bases and J by 7 bases, with 9 bases left in between. The germline gives CDR1 MNHEY, CDR2 SVGEGT. CDR3 DNA sequence: TGTGCCAGCAGTTACAGGGAGTTCAACATTCAGTACTTC. Translated: CASSYREFNIQYF.

There are a few counts of this clonotype. This sequence joins TRBV20-1 and TRBJ1-5, with D unresolved. CDR1 is DFQATT and CDR2 is SNEGSKA in the germline V gene (reference sequence). The CDR3 totals 13 residues. CDR3 nucleotide sequence: TGCAGCGCAACCATAGGGATAGGGCAGCCCCAGCATTTT. Protein: CSATIGIGQPQHF.

This clonotype occurred a few times. The DNA for the CDR3 is TGTGCCAGCAGTTTAGCTGCGGGGGGATTCAAGACGCAGTATTTT. Translation gives CASSLAAGGFKTQYF. The rearrangement joins TRBV12-3 or TRBV12-4 to TRBJ2-3; 8 nucleotides match TRBD2. Trimming cost V 0 bases and J 9 bases; bases outside gene matches: 8. The CDR3 length is 15 residues.

A few counts support this clonotype. The V gene is TRBV7-2, the J gene TRBJ2-7, with D possibly TRBD2 on 6 matching bases. V shed 1 base and J shed 3 bases, with 13 bases lying between them. Germline V lookup: CDR1 SGHTA, CDR2 FQGNSA. This CDR3 contains 15 residues. The CDR3 loop is CASSLDRDSGYEQYF. The DNA of the CDR3 is TGTGCCAGCAGCTTAGATAGGGACTCAGGCTACGAGCAGTACTTC.

The chain has TRBV7-9 and TRBJ1-2; D possibly corresponds to TRBD1 (6 bases). Trimming cost V 9 bases and J 3 bases, with 11 bases left between them. Germline V gene data show CDR1 as SEHNR and CDR2 as FQNEAQ (reference sequence). The CDR3 length is 12 residues. DNA for the CDR3: TGTGCCAGTGCCGGGGGCGACTATGGCTACACCTTC. Its translation: CASAGGDYGYTF.

This chain connects TRBV29-1 to TRBJ2-3, with 7 bases lining up with TRBD2. The V gene end was trimmed by 6 bases and the J gene end by 4 bases; junction bases not matched to a gene: 10. The CDR3 has 14 amino acids. Germline-derived CDR1 and CDR2 are SQVTM and ANQGSEA. CDR3 in DNA: TGCAGCGTCGGAATGGCGGGGGACTCAGATACGCAGTATTTT. It codes for CSVGMAGDSDTQYF.

This clonotype was observed many times. The chain uses TRBV9 and TRBJ2-7; weak D call: TRBD2 (5 bases). The CDR3 has 15 amino acids. Looked up from germline, CDR1 is SGDLS and CDR2 is YYNGEE. V gave up 0 bases and J gave up 3 bases, with 13 bases separating them. The CDR3 DNA reads as TGTGCCAGCAGCGTAGACGGGAACTCCTACTACGAGCAGTACTTC. This encodes CASSVDGNSYYEQYF.

The rearrangement links TRBV29-1 to TRBJ2-7, with 9 bases fitting TRBD1. Germline V gene data show CDR1 as SQVTM and CDR2 as ANQGSEA. The J segment lost 3 bases and the V segment lost 5 bases, leaving 14 bases of the junction unmatched. The CDR3 loop spans 16 amino acids. CDR3 protein: CSVTIPGQGDFYEQYF. DNA for the CDR3: TGCAGCGTTACAATACCGGGACAGGGTGACTTCTACGAGCAGTACTTC.

This clonotype was counted ten times or more. V is TRBV20-1 and J is TRBJ2-1; 9 nucleotides match TRBD2. CDR1 is DFQATT and CDR2 is SNEGSKA in the germline V gene (reference sequence). The V segment lost 7 bases and the J segment 5 bases; nucleotides outside the gene matches: 9. The CDR3 has 14 amino acids. The CDR3 DNA sequence: TGCAGTGGTCCCAAGAGCGGGGGGAACAATGAGCAGTTCTTC. Its translation is CSGPKSGGNNEQFF.

This clonotype was picked up many times. The J gene is TRBJ2-7, the V gene TRBV28, with TRBD2 identical over 9 bases. The CDR3 sequence is 14 residues long. CDR1 is MDHEN and CDR2 is SYDVKM in the germline V gene. Trimming removed 4 bases from V and 4 bases from J; junction bases left unmatched: 5. The CDR3 bases are TGTGCCAGCAGTTCCTTAGCGGGAGTTTACGAGCAGTACTTC. Residues: CASSSLAGVYEQYF. Full variable domain (remainder filled in from reference TRBV28 and TRBJ2-7): DVKVTQSSRYLVKRTGEKVFLECVQDMDHENMFWYRQDPGLGLRLIYFSYDVKMKEKGDIPEGYSVSREKKERFSLILESASTNQTSMYLCASSSLAGVYEQYFGPGTRLTVT.

This sequence joins TRBV7-9 and TRBJ1-1; no clear D gene. Trimming took 5 bases from V and 3 from J, leaving 16 bases between them. Per the germline V gene, CDR1 is SEHNR and CDR2 is FQNEAQ (reference sequence). This CDR3 comprises 15 residues. The CDR3 here is CASSISLRAHTEAFF. The CDR3 region has the DNA TGTGCCAGCAGCATCAGCCTGAGGGCTCACACTGAAGCTTTCTTT. Filled out from reference TRBV7-9 and TRBJ1-1, the complete variable domain reads DTGVSQNPRHKITKRGQNVTFRCDPISEHNRLYWYRQTLGQGPEFLTYFQNEAQLEKSRLLSDRFSAERPKGSFSTLEIQRTEQGDSAMYLCASSISLRAHTEAFFGQGTRLTVV.

This clonotype occurred a few times. The V call is TRBV20-1, the J call TRBJ2-2; TRBD2 agrees at 10 bases. V was clipped by 3 bases and J by 5 bases; unmatched bases: 6. The germline gives CDR1 DFQATT, CDR2 SNEGSKA (reference sequence). The CDR3 consists of 15 residues. The DNA for the CDR3 is TGCAGTGCTAGTCCCCTAGCGGGAGTTACCGGGGAGCTGTTTTTT. It codes for CSASPLAGVTGELFF.

J is TRBJ2-1 and V is TRBV27; TRBD2 agrees at 7 bases. J gave up 3 bases and V 6 bases, and 8 bases lay outside the gene matches. The CDR3 has 15 amino acids. Germline CDR1 MNHEY, CDR2 SMNVEV (reference sequence). DNA of the CDR3: TGTGCCAGCAGCCCTCTGGCTAGCGGCTACAATGAGCAGTTCTTC. Translation: CASSPLASGYNEQFF.

V and J are TRBV30 and TRBJ2-2; TRBD1 agrees at 12 bases. Germline lookup yields CDR1 GTSNPN and CDR2 SVGIG (reference sequence). This CDR3 comprises 13 residues. With V trimmed by 5 bases and J by 7 bases, 2 bases remained unmatched. DNA of the CDR3: TGTGCCTGGGGGACAGGGGGCTACGGGGAGCTGTTTTTT. This encodes CAWGTGGYGELFF.

CDR3 region: CASSDRATDTQYF. The CDR3 DNA reads as TGTGCCAGCAGTGACAGGGCCACAGATACGCAGTATTTT. This sequence joins TRBV2 and TRBJ2-3, with D maybe TRBD1 (5 bases). This CDR3 region has 13 residues. V was cut by 3 bases and J by 2 bases, with 6 bases left in between. Germline CDR1 and CDR2: SNHLY and FYNNEI.

This clonotype was detected only a few times. The junction and the germline gene differ at one end; a read error may be behind it. V gene TRBV14 combines with J gene TRBJ2-7; the D gene could be TRBD1 or TRBD2 (7 bases each). This CDR3 region has 15 residues. Looked up from germline, CDR1 is SGHDN and CDR2 is FVKESK. CDR3 coding DNA: TGTGCCAGCAGTCAGGGGGGGTCTGGATACTACGGGCAGTACTTC. This sequence encodes CASSQGGSGYYGQYF.

This clonotype was seen a handful of times. The rearrangement links TRBV7-9 to TRBJ2-3; 7 bases map to TRBD1. The CDR3 covers 16 residues. The germline V gene encodes CDR1 SEHNR and CDR2 FQNEAQ (reference sequence). V shed 5 bases and J 2 bases; nucleotides not matched to a gene: 10. CDR3 bases: TGTGCCAGCAGCCCAGTGAGGGGGCCAACCACAGATACGCAGTATTTT. Translation: CASSPVRGPTTDTQYF.

This clonotype has only a few counts. The chain carries TRBV28 and TRBJ2-6; 9 bases fit TRBD1. Germline CDR1 reads MDHEN; CDR2 reads SYDVKM. The V gene end was trimmed by 9 bases and the J gene end by 2 bases; junction bases not matched to a gene: 14. This CDR3 comprises 18 residues. The CDR3 loop reads CASYSGTGRHPGANVLTF. The DNA for the CDR3 is TGTGCCAGTTACTCCGGGACAGGGAGACACCCTGGGGCCAACGTCCTGACTTTC.